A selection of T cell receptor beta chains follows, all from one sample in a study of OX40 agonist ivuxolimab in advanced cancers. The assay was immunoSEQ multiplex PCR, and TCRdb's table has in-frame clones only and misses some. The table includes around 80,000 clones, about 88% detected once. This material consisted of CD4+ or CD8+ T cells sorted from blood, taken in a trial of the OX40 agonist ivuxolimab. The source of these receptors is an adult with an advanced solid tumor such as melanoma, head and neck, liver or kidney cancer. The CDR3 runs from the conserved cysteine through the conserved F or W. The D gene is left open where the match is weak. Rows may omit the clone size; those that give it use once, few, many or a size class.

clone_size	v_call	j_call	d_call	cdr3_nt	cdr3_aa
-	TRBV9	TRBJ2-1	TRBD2	TGTGCCAGCGACCGAGCGGGAGCCGATGAGCAGTTCTTC	CASDRAGADEQFF
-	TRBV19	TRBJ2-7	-	TGTGCCAGTAGTATTGAGGGTGACTCCAGCGGTAACTACGAGCAGTACTTC	CASSIEGDSSGNYEQYF
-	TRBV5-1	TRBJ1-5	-	TGCGCCAGCAGCTTCGCAGGGGCGCCGGGTCAGCCCCAGCATTTT	CASSFAGAPGQPQHF
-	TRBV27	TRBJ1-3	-	TGTGCCAGCAGTGCCTCCTCTACTAACACCATATATTTT	CASSASSTNTIYF
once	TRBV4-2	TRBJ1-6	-	TGTGCCAGCAGCCCCGCGACAGGACGGGGAAGTTATTCACCCCTCCACTTT	CASSPATGRGSYSPLHF
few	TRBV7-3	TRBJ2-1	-	TGTGCCAGCAGCTTAACGGGCGATGAGCAGTTCTTC	CASSLTGDEQFF
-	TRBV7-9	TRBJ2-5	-	TGTGCCAGCAGCTTAGGGCAGGGGTGGCGAGAGACCCAGTACTTC	CASSLGQGWRETQYF
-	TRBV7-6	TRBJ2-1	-	TGTGCCAGCAGCTTATACAGGGAGCATGAGCAGTTCTTC	CASSLYREHEQFF
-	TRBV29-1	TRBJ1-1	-	TGCAGCGTTATCCTGCGCAGGGTCAGGGCTGAAGCTTTCTTT	CSVILRRVRAEAFF
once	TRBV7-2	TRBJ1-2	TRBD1	TGTGCCAGCAGTCTACAGGGGAACTATGGCTACACCTTC	CASSLQGNYGYTF
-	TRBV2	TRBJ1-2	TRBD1	TGTGCCAGCAGTGGTGCGGGACAGGGGCACCATGGCTACACCTTC	CASSGAGQGHHGYTF
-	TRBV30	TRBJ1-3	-	TGTGCCTGGAGAAACTCTGGAAACACCATATATTTT	CAWRNSGNTIYF
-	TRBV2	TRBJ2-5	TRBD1	TGTGCCATTAGGGCGGGACAGGGGGAGACCCAGTACTTC	CAIRAGQGETQYF
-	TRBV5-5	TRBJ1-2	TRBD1	TGTGCCAGCAGCTCGGGACAGGGTAACTATGGCTACACCTTC	CASSSGQGNYGYTF
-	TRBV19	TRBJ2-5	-	TGTGCCAGTAGTACACATGGTGGAGAGACCCAGTACTTC	CASSTHGGETQYF
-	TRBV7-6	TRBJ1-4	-	TGTGCCAGCAGCTTAGGAGCAACTAATGAAAAACTGTTTTTT	CASSLGATNEKLFF
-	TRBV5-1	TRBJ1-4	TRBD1	TGCGCCAGCAGCCCTGGACAGGGGGTGCGTCCGGGGGAAAAACTGTTTTTT	CASSPGQGVRPGEKLFF
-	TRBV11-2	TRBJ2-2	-	TGTGCCAGCAATGTAGGGGATCGAAACACCGGGGAGCTGTTTTTT	CASNVGDRNTGELFF
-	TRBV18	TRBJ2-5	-	TGTGCCAGCTCACCAACTCAGGGTAGAGAGACCCAGTACTTC	CASSPTQGRETQYF
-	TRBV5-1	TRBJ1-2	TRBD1	TGCGCCAGCAGCGCACTACAGGGGGTCGATGGCTACACCTTC	CASSALQGVDGYTF